This TCR beta chain was sequenced for a study of OX40 agonist ivuxolimab in advanced cancers. Study-wide background: Those treated in dose escalation had hepatocellular carcinoma, melanoma, renal cell cancer or head and neck cancer.

The V end lost 0 bases, the J end lost 0 bases, and 11 bases lay between the germline ends. The CDR3 contains 16 residues. The germline CDR1 and CDR2 sequences are LGHNA and YSLEER. The assay was immunoSEQ multiplex PCR, and TCRdb's table has in-frame clones only and misses some. The repertoire consists of approximately 50,000 clones, with over 80% occurring once and the leading ten covering less than 0.85%. Source: CD4+ or CD8+ T cells sorted from blood, taken in a trial of the OX40 agonist ivuxolimab. The sequence came from an adult with an advanced solid tumor such as melanoma, head and neck, liver or kidney cancer. The chain carries TRBV4-3 and TRBJ1-2, with D uncertain. The CDR3 DNA follows: TGCGCCAGCAGCCAAGAAGTCACTATACCTAACTATGGCTACACCTTC. This gives the protein CASSQEVTIPNYGYTF.